The present entry profiles one TCR beta chain with its context. CDR3 length equals 15 residues. The germline V gene encodes CDR1 SGHDT and CDR2 YYEEEE. This record comes from a study of blood T cells in healthy people across ages. Sample-barcoded 5' priming and a J-beta primer mix drove a second PCR of about 6 to 11 cycles. TCRdb itself ran the 5' RACE reads through MiXCR, one entry per CDR3 protein. The sample has more than 700,000 distinct CDR3 sequences, about 45% seen once. This sequence was found in an elderly man in good health. This chain uses TRBV5-6 with TRBJ2-1; TRBD2 is a possible D gene (5 bases). The DNA end favors TRBJ2-7, so the J call may be wrong. Material for sequencing was blood. The CDR3 is CASSRWRSSYNEQYF. The CDR3 DNA reads TGTGCCAGCAGCCGGTGGAGGTCTTCCTACAATGAGCAGTACTTC.